These T cell receptor beta chains were read from a single sample in a study of vaccination effects on CD4 cells after COVID-19. The method was immunoSEQ multiplex PCR; TCRdb's version includes in-frame clones alone and lacks a portion of them. The sample lists about 45,000 clones; about 70% were seen once. No antigens are known for them. The sequenced sample was CD4+ T cells from PBMCs cultured without peptide, obtained before COVID-19 vaccination. Receptors were obtained from a human donor who had a prior SARS-CoV-2 infection. Each CDR3 is given with its conserved first and last residue. Each record gives: V gene, clone size, D gene, J gene, CDR3 protein, CDR3 DNA. D genes are given only for firm matches. Expanded clones get a size class; other rows say once, few or many, or leave the size out.

TRBV6-5,.,.,TRBJ1-6,CASSSGPYNSPLHF,TGTGCCAGCAGCTCGGGGCCCTATAATTCACCCCTCCACTTT
TRBV27,.,.,TRBJ2-3,CASSSRLVSDTQYF,TGTGCCAGCAGTTCCAGACTAGTTTCAGATACGCAGTATTTT
TRBV6-6,.,.,TRBJ2-7,CASSSHHSPYEQYF,TGTGCCAGCAGTTCCCACCATTCGCCCTACGAGCAGTACTTC
TRBV3-1/TRBV3-2,.,TRBD2,TRBJ2-3,CASSQVIAGDYTDTQYF,TGTGCCAGCAGCCAAGTAATAGCGGGGGACTACACAGATACGCAGTATTTT
TRBV6-6,.,.,TRBJ2-7,CASSDTSFHEQYF,TGTGCCAGCAGTGATACTAGTTTCCACGAGCAGTACTTC
TRBV7-9,.,.,TRBJ2-5,CASSFGGLETQYF,TGTGCCAGCAGCTTCGGGGGGCTGGAGACCCAGTACTTC
TRBV14,.,.,TRBJ1-1,CASSQVGLKNTEAFF,TGTGCCAGCAGCCAAGTCGGCCTTAAGAACACTGAAGCTTTCTTT
TRBV6-5,.,.,TRBJ1-2,CASSSGTTNYGYTF,TGTGCCAGCAGTTCGGGAACTACTAACTATGGCTACACCTTC
TRBV7-5,.,.,TRBJ2-7,CARSPTDIAYQPYEQYF,TGTGCCAGAAGCCCAACCGACATAGCGTACCAGCCCTACGAGCAGTACTTC
TRBV20-1,.,.,TRBJ1-1,CSASRGALMNTEAFF,TGCAGTGCTAGTAGGGGTGCCCTGATGAACACTGAAGCTTTCTTT
TRBV2,.,.,TRBJ2-4,CASSETGKAKNIQYF,TGTGCCAGCAGTGAAACGGGGAAGGCCAAAAACATTCAGTACTTC
TRBV18,.,TRBD1,TRBJ2-5,CASSPRQGPWETQYF,TGTGCCAGCTCACCTCGACAGGGGCCGTGGGAGACCCAGTACTTC
TRBV5-1,.,TRBD1,TRBJ2-3,CASSLRQGRSTDTQYF,TGCGCCAGCAGCCTAAGACAGGGACGAAGCACAGATACGCAGTATTTT
TRBV6-5,.,.,TRBJ1-1,CASTPPNTNTEAFF,TGTGCCAGCACTCCCCCGAATACGAACACTGAAGCTTTCTTT
TRBV11-2,many,TRBD1,TRBJ2-2,CASSPRTGGNTGELFF,TGTGCCAGCAGCCCGAGGACAGGGGGCAACACCGGGGAGCTGTTTTTT
TRBV7-6,few,.,TRBJ2-7,CASSGGPTSQYEQYF,TGTGCCAGCAGCGGAGGACCAACATCGCAGTACGAGCAGTACTTC
TRBV30,.,TRBD1,TRBJ1-1,CAWRGTGNTEAFF,TGTGCCTGGAGGGGGACAGGGAACACTGAAGCTTTCTTT
TRBV7-2,.,.,TRBJ1-2,CASSPGAGRIYGYTF,TGTGCCAGCAGCCCCGGGGCAGGACGGATCTATGGCTACACCTTC
TRBV7-3,.,TRBD2,TRBJ2-3,CASSASGRDTQYF,TGTGCCAGCAGCGCTAGCGGGAGAGATACGCAGTATTTT
TRBV18,once,TRBD2,TRBJ2-3,CASSPFAGGPSADTQYF,TGTGCCAGCTCACCTTTCGCGGGAGGGCCGTCGGCAGATACGCAGTATTTT
TRBV5-1,.,TRBD1,TRBJ2-2,CASSLYETGAPELFF,TGCGCCAGCAGCTTGTACGAGACAGGGGCCCCGGAGCTGTTTTTT
TRBV7-2,.,.,TRBJ2-7,CASSLPRLYEQYF,TGTGCCAGCAGCCTTCCAAGGCTGTACGAGCAGTACTTC
TRBV6-5,.,.,TRBJ1-1,CASSDSGKTAFF,TGTGCCAGCAGTGACTCAGGGAAGACGGCTTTCTTT
TRBV5-1,.,.,TRBJ1-3,CASSLSSNSGNTIYF,TGCGCCAGCAGCTTGAGCTCGAACTCTGGAAACACCATATATTTT
TRBV27,.,.,TRBJ1-1,CASSLSGDANTEAFF,TGTGCCAGCAGTTTATCGGGGGACGCTAACACTGAAGCTTTCTTT
TRBV14,.,.,TRBJ2-7,CASSQITGFYEQYF,TGTGCCAGCAGCCAGATTACAGGGTTCTACGAGCAGTACTTC
TRBV20-1,.,.,TRBJ1-6,CSASFGPPPLHF,TGCAGTGCTAGTTTCGGCCCGCCGCCCCTCCACTTT
TRBV6-5,.,.,TRBJ2-1,CASRYLRGGPYNEQFF,TGTGCCAGCAGATACCTAAGGGGGGGGCCATACAATGAGCAGTTCTTC
TRBV5-5,.,.,TRBJ1-5,CASSPRLGPFSNQPQHF,TGTGCCAGCAGCCCAAGGCTGGGCCCTTTCAGCAATCAGCCCCAGCATTTT
TRBV10-1,.,TRBD1,TRBJ1-1,CASSEGTANTEAFF,TGCGCCAGCAGTGAGGGGACAGCGAACACTGAAGCTTTCTTT
TRBV3-1/TRBV3-2,.,.,TRBJ2-2,CASSQGGQSPGGELFF,TGTGCCAGCAGCCAAGGGGGTCAGAGCCCGGGAGGGGAGCTGTTTTTT
TRBV24-1,.,.,TRBJ1-1,CATSEGPNTEAFF,TGTGCCACCAGTGAGGGTCCGAACACTGAAGCTTTCTTT
TRBV5-1,.,TRBD1,TRBJ2-3,CASRGQASTDTQYF,TGCGCCAGCAGGGGACAGGCTAGCACAGATACGCAGTATTTT
TRBV30,.,.,TRBJ2-1,CAWNRGHRDEQFF,TGTGCCTGGAATAGGGGACATCGGGATGAGCAGTTCTTC
TRBV5-1,once,TRBD2,TRBJ2-7,CASSLGDYHYEQYF,TGCGCCAGCAGCTTGGGGGACTACCACTACGAGCAGTACTTC
TRBV4-1,.,TRBD1,TRBJ1-4,CASSQYRGYEKLFF,TGCGCCAGCAGCCAATACAGGGGTTATGAAAAACTGTTTTTT
TRBV6-1,.,.,TRBJ2-3,CASSEGGFGLHTQYF,TGTGCCAGCAGTGAAGGCGGGTTTGGCCTCCATACGCAGTATTTT